The 19 T cell receptor beta chains reported below all come from one sample, sequenced in a study of CD8+ T cells in alopecia areata. The authors extracted RNA and reverse transcribed it into cDNA as the sequencing template. This table comes from immunoSEQ multiplex PCR, and its TCRdb copy is limited to in-frame clones, with some not included. This sample has around 110,000 clones, each found more than once. The sequencing input was lesional skin. The receptors were gathered from a C3H/HeJ mouse with alopecia areata. MHC haplotype of the strain: H2-k.

The sample holds many counts of this clone. Genes and germline are mouse. The read halts 4 residues ahead of the CDR3 end, with the missing end drawn from the germline J gene. The chain has TRBV1 and TRBJ1-4; 7 bases line up with TRBD1. Trimming removed 4 bases from V and 2 bases from J; junction bases left unmatched: 4. The CDR3 runs to 15 residues. Germline CDR1 reads NSQYPW; CDR2 reads LRSPGD (reference sequence). The CDR3 DNA, read in part, is TGCACCTGCAGTGGAGACAGGGTCTCCAACGAA. Encoded protein: CTCSGDRVSNE. The full CDR3 protein reads CTCSGDRVSNERLFF. The full variable domain, with the rest looked up from reference TRBV1 and TRBJ1-4, is VTLLEQNPRWRLVPRGQAVNLRCILKNSQYPWMSWYQQDLQKQLQWLFTLRSPGDKEVKSLPGADYLATRVTDTELRLQVANMSQGRTLYCTCSGDRVSNERLFFGHGTKLSVL.

A word on this clone: Mouse gene names apply. The read ends 4 residues early relative to the CDR3; the germline J gene fills the gap. V usage is TRBV31 and J usage is TRBJ2-1, with TRBD2 matching over 11 bases. The CDR3 loop spans 16 amino acids. Germline V lookup: CDR1 GKSSPN, CDR2 SITVG. Trimming at V came to 2 bases and at J to 5 bases, leaving 8 bases not matched to a gene. The CDR3 DNA, read in part, is TGTGCCTGGAGTTCCGGGACTGGGGGTGGAGATGCT. It yields the protein CAWSSGTGGGDA. The CDR3, in full, reads CAWSSGTGGGDAEQFF. Filled out from reference TRBV31 and TRBJ2-1, the complete variable domain reads AQTIHQWPVAEIKAVGSPLSLGCTIKGKSSPNLYWYWQATGGTLQQLFYSITVGQVESVVQLNLSASRPKDDQFILSTEKLLLSHSGFYLCAWSSGTGGGDAEQFFGPGTRLTVL.

This clone was counted at least ten times. Gene names and germline refer to mouse. The read ends 4 residues early relative to the CDR3; the germline J gene fills the gap. The rearrangement uses TRBV13-3 and TRBJ1-2, with D perhaps TRBD1 (5 bases). Germline loops: CDR1 NNHDY, CDR2 SYVADS. This CDR3 contains 12 residues. The CDR3 DNA, read in part, is TGTGCCAGCAGGACGGCAGGGACC. It is translated as CASRTAGT. The full CDR3 is CASRTAGTDYTF.

This clone was counted only a few times. Each gene name is a mouse one. The read ends 4 residues early relative to the CDR3; the germline J gene fills the gap. The chain carries TRBV13-3 and TRBJ2-4; D is possibly TRBD1 (7 bases). This CDR3 is built from 13 residues. Germline V gives CDR1 NNHDY, CDR2 SYVADS. Trimming stripped 6 bases from V and 3 bases from J, with 11 bases between. The part of the CDR3 DNA that was read is TGTGCCAGCACCTCAGGGGGGCAAAAC. This sequence encodes CASTSGGQN. The entire CDR3 is CASTSGGQNTLYF.

On this clone: Gene names and germline refer to mouse. The read comes to an end 4 residues before the CDR3 does, leaving the germline J gene to fill in the end. This chain connects TRBV13-3 to TRBJ2-1; D possibly corresponds to TRBD1 (6 bases). Per the germline V gene, CDR1 is NNHDY and CDR2 is SYVADS. Trimming took off 2 bases at V and 5 bases at J, with 8 bases between the two ends. This CDR3 region has 13 residues. Partial CDR3 DNA: TGTGCCAGCAGTGAGGAGGGGGATGCT. Encoded protein: CASSEEGDA. The entire CDR3 sequence reads CASSEEGDAEQFF.

This clone came up a few times. Gene names are the mouse ones. The CDR3 end is not reached by the read, which stops 4 residues before it; the germline J gene fills it in. V gene TRBV13-1 combines with J gene TRBJ2-7; D is possibly TRBD2 (7 bases). The CDR3 is 14 residues long. CDR1 and CDR2 from the germline V gene are NSHNY and SYGAGN. The CDR3 sequence: CASSEGGGFDEQYF. Partial CDR3 DNA: TGTGCCAGCAGTGAGGGGGGCGGGTTTGAT.

Notes on this clone: The gene names given are mouse names. The read ends 4 residues early relative to the CDR3; the germline J gene fills the gap. The genes are TRBV19 and TRBJ1-4, with 12 bases matching TRBD1. The CDR3 extends over 13 amino acids. CDR1 FNHDT and CDR2 SITEND come from the germline V gene (reference sequence). The ends lost 9 bases at V and 6 bases at J; junction bases unmatched: 3. Incomplete CDR3 DNA: TGTGCCACAGGGACAGGGGGCGACGAA. This translates into CATGTGGDE. The whole CDR3 region reads CATGTGGDERLFF.

This clone showed up many times. Here the gene names and germline are mouse. From the germline J gene comes the end of the CDR3, since the read stops 4 residues before it. The V call is TRBV13-3, the J call TRBJ1-1, with D possibly TRBD1 on 6 matching bases. Germline lookup yields CDR1 NNHDY and CDR2 SYVADS. This CDR3 contains 15 residues. V was trimmed by 0 bases and J by 1 base, leaving 10 bases between them. This CDR3 reads CASSDAWGANTEVFF. Incomplete CDR3 DNA: TGTGCCAGCAGTGATGCCTGGGGGGCGAACACA.

This clone appeared a few times. Genes and germline come from the mouse. Read coverage stops 4 residues before the CDR3 terminus; the germline J gene supplies the remainder. The chain employs TRBV19 and TRBJ2-7; D may be TRBD2 (6 bases). Between the trimmed V and J ends, which lost 4 bases and 0 bases, there was a span of 11 bases. The CDR3 sequence is 14 residues long. In germline, CDR1 is FNHDT, CDR2 SITEND (reference sequence). The CDR3 bases that were read are TGTGCCAGCAGTGGCTGGGGTAGCTCCTAT. Residues: CASSGWGSSY. The CDR3, in full, reads CASSGWGSSYEQYF. The whole variable domain, remainder taken from reference TRBV19 and TRBJ2-7, is GGIITQTPKFLIGQEGQKLTLKCQQNFNHDTMYWYRQDSGKGLRLIYYSITENDLQKGDLSEGYDASREKKSSFSLTVTSAQKNEMAVFLCASSGWGSSYEQYFGPGTRLTVL.

This clone has a handful of counts. Mouse names are used for the genes. The sequence runs out 4 residues before the end of the CDR3; the remainder is reconstructed from the germline J gene. The gene calls are TRBV13-3 and TRBJ2-7, with 7 bases identical to TRBD2. The CDR3 contains 17 residues. V lost 1 base to trimming and J lost 0 bases; unmatched junction nucleotides: 10. The V gene's germline CDR1 is NNHDY and CDR2 SYVADS. Partial CDR3 DNA: TGTGCCAGCAGTGATCAAGACTGGGATAGGAGCTCCTAT. As protein: CASSDQDWDRSSY. The whole CDR3 sequence reads CASSDQDWDRSSYEQYF.

Concerning this clone: The germline and genes are mouse ones. CDR3 loop: CASSDLTDAEQFF. CDR3 DNA (partial): TGTGCCAGCAGCGATCTTACAGATGCT. The chain recombines TRBV19 with TRBJ2-1; D remains ambiguous. The observed sequence ends 4 residues before the CDR3 terminus, with the missing tail filled in from the germline J gene. Per the germline V gene, CDR1 is FNHDT and CDR2 is SITEND (reference sequence). The germline V and J ends were trimmed by 5 bases and 5 bases, with 11 bases remaining between them. This CDR3 comprises 13 residues. The variable domain in full, completed from reference TRBV19 and TRBJ2-1, reads GGIITQTPKFLIGQEGQKLTLKCQQNFNHDTMYWYRQDSGKGLRLIYYSITENDLQKGDLSEGYDASREKKSSFSLTVTSAQKNEMAVFLCASSDLTDAEQFFGPGTRLTVL.

Details on this clone: Each gene name is a mouse one. Coverage ceases 4 residues before the CDR3 finishes, and the germline J gene fills in the end. The V call is TRBV13-2, the J call TRBJ2-7, with 12 bases aligning to TRBD2. J was trimmed by 2 bases and V by 5 bases; bases with no gene match: 5. The CDR3 is 15 amino acids. Germline V gives CDR1 NNHNN, CDR2 SYGAGS (reference sequence). The part of the CDR3 DNA that was read is TGTGCCAGCGGGGGACTGGGGGGCGAGCCCTAT. It encodes CASGGLGGEPY. Given in full, the CDR3 is CASGGLGGEPYEQYF.

As for this clone: The translated DNA and TCRdb's protein are not identical at residue 13; the protein here was translated from the DNA. Mouse gene names apply. The read halts 3 residues ahead of the CDR3 end, with the missing end drawn from the germline J gene. This chain joins TRBV1 and TRBJ1-3; tentatively, D is TRBD1 (6 bases). V was pared by 1 base and J by 0 bases, with 10 bases between. Per germline, CDR1 NSQYPW and CDR2 LRSPGD (reference sequence). The CDR3 contains 16 residues. The CDR3 loop is CTCSAGTDFSGNTLYF. The sequenced CDR3 bases are TGCACCTGCAGTGCAGGGACAGATTTTTCTGGAAATACG.

For this clone: Mouse gene names apply. The sequence runs out 4 residues before the end of the CDR3; the remainder is reconstructed from the germline J gene. V usage is TRBV13-3 and J usage is TRBJ2-1; 8 bases align to TRBD1. J was trimmed by 4 bases and V by 1 base; bases with no gene match: 4. The CDR3 length is 15 residues. CDR1 NNHDY and CDR2 SYVADS come from the germline V gene. CDR3 loop: CASSDLTGEYAEQFF. The DNA read from the CDR3 is TGTGCCAGCAGTGATCTGACAGGGGAGTATGCT.

This clone was found a few times. The listed genes are named as in mouse. The CDR3 is cut off 4 residues early in the read; its end comes from the germline J gene. The chain combines TRBV1 with TRBJ2-7; 7 bases align to TRBD1. The germline V gene has CDR1 NSQYPW and CDR2 LRSPGD (reference sequence). The CDR3 covers 14 residues. The part of the CDR3 DNA that was read is TGCACCTGCAGTGCTCGAAACAGGGGTGAT. It yields the protein CTCSARNRGD. In full, the CDR3 reads CTCSARNRGDEQYF.

In regard to this clone: All gene names here are mouse names. The CDR3 end lies 4 residues beyond the end of the read and is filled in from the germline J gene. The chain couples TRBV13-3 to TRBJ2-3; 8 positions match TRBD2. From germline, CDR1 is NNHDY and CDR2 SYVADS. J was trimmed by 3 bases and V by 1 base; bases with no gene match: 4. The CDR3 runs 15 residues. The CDR3 is CASSDPWGEAETLYF. The sequenced CDR3 bases are TGTGCCAGCAGTGATCCCTGGGGGGAGGCAGAA.

Turning to this clone: Gene names and germline match the mouse. The sequence runs out 4 residues before the end of the CDR3; the remainder is reconstructed from the germline J gene. The rearrangement joins TRBV19 to TRBJ2-7; 7 nucleotides line up with TRBD1. The CDR3 has 13 amino acids. Unmatched junction bases numbered 5, after V lost 5 bases and J lost 3 bases. The germline V gene has CDR1 FNHDT and CDR2 SITEND (reference sequence). The CDR3 bases that were read are TGTGCCAGCAGCGTGGGACAGATCTAT. It translates to CASSVGQIY. The full CDR3 protein is CASSVGQIYEQYF.

This clone has a handful of counts. Gene and germline names: mouse. The CDR3 extends 4 residues past the end of the read, so its final part is completed from the germline J gene. This chain links TRBV13-3 with TRBJ2-4, with D possibly matching TRBD2 (6 bases). This CDR3 has 15 residues. The V gene's germline CDR1 is NNHDY and CDR2 SYVADS. Trimming removed 3 bases from V and 0 bases from J, with 11 bases in between. The CDR3 loop is CASSGNWESQNTLYF. CDR3 DNA, as far as it was read: TGTGCCAGCAGTGGAAACTGGGAGAGTCAAAAC.

This clone appeared a few times. The genes are named according to mouse. The CDR3 is cut off 4 residues early in the read; its end comes from the germline J gene. The chain links TRBV1 to TRBJ2-7; 9 nucleotides line up with TRBD1. The germline V gene has CDR1 NSQYPW and CDR2 LRSPGD (reference sequence). The trim removed 4 bases at V and 0 bases at J, leaving 10 bases unmatched. The CDR3 has 17 residues. CDR3 DNA (partial): TGCACCTGCAGTGTCGTTCCCGGGACAGGGAGCTCCTAT. It yields the protein CTCSVVPGTGSSY. The CDR3 reads in full as CTCSVVPGTGSSYEQYF.